These 20 T cell receptor beta chains share one sample of origin, sequenced in a study of post-analysis software for immune sequencing data. Study outcomes and limitations: In patients, 4 to 6 TRBV segments were more frequent than in controls, with TRBV5-6, TRBV5-1 and TRBV20-1 among them.

Antigens for these TCRs are unknown. The TCR beta cDNA libraries contained unique molecular identifiers. TCRdb recomputed calls from the PCR reads with MiXCR, one row per CDR3 protein. The table has 820,000 or so distinct CDR3 sequences, under 70% seen once. The specimen was blood. The receptor source for this set is a girl aged 5-17 years with multiple sclerosis.

In this sample, this clonotype turned up a few times. The CDR3 region is CASRKPGQGADEQYF. The CDR3 DNA reads as TGTGCCAGCCGGAAGCCGGGACAGGGGGCCGACGAGCAGTACTTC. The rearrangement uses TRBV12-3 or TRBV12-4 and TRBJ2-7; TRBD1 matches at 12 bases. This CDR3 spans 15 amino acids. V trimming: 8 bases; J trimming: 5 bases; junction bases outside the gene matches: 10.

This clonotype has a handful of counts. The CDR3 spells CASSRLTGSSYNEQFF. The CDR3, as DNA: TGTGCCAGCAGCCGCCTGACGGGGAGCTCCTACAATGAGCAGTTCTTC. The rearrangement joins TRBV11-2 to TRBJ2-1; D is perhaps TRBD2 (5 bases). V lost 5 bases, J lost 0 bases, and 14 bases lay in between. Germline V gene sequence: CDR1 SGHAT, CDR2 FQNNGV. The CDR3 consists of 16 residues.

Turning to this clonotype: One end of the junction varies from germline; a read error may be responsible. The chain joins TRBV5-1 to TRBJ2-3; 11 nucleotides agree with TRBD2. The V gene's germline CDR1 is SGHRS and CDR2 YFSETQ. This CDR3 has 18 amino acids. CDR3 sequence (DNA): TGCGCCAGCAGCCCGTGGGGTAGCGGGAGGGAGAGCACAGGTACGCAGTATTTT. It encodes CASSPWGSGRESTGTQYF.

This clonotype was seen a few times. The chain carries TRBV6-1 and TRBJ2-5, with TRBD2 as a possible D gene (6 bases). The better agreement between TRBJ2-7 and the DNA end casts doubt on the J call. The CDR3 runs to 15 residues. The germline V gene has CDR1 MNHNS and CDR2 SASEGT. The CDR3 nucleotides are TGTGCCAGCAGTGAAGCTGCGGGGTCCCTTTTCGAGCAGTACTTC. Its translation is CASSEAAGSLFEQYF.

The chain is built from TRBV6-2 or TRBV6-3 and TRBJ1-2, with unresolved D. V dropped 5 bases and J dropped 6 bases, with 19 bases sitting between them. There are 15 residues in the CDR3. CDR1 is MNHEY and CDR2 is SVGEGT in the germline V gene. This CDR3 is CASSIDLTGVDGYTF. CDR3 nucleotides: TGTGCCAGCAGTATCGACTTGACTGGGGTGGATGGCTACACCTTC.

This rearrangement joins TRBV18 to TRBJ2-7; TRBD2 matches at 8 bases. The CDR3 spans 17 residues. Germline V CDR1 and CDR2: KGHSH, LQKENI. Trimming cost V 0 bases and J 1 base; bases outside gene matches: 8. DNA for the CDR3: TGTGCCAGCTCACCACCGGGTCCGGGAGGGATATCCTACGAGCAGTACTTC. Residues: CASSPPGPGGISYEQYF.

This sequence joins TRBV7-3 and TRBJ2-1, with TRBD2 matching 7 bases. The length of the CDR3 is 16 residues. Trimming took 8 bases from V and 0 from J; bases not matched to a gene: 10. Germline V CDR1 and CDR2: SGHTA, FQGTGA. The CDR3 spells CASGGGGAGSYNEQFF. The CDR3 region has the DNA TGTGCCAGCGGCGGGGGAGGGGCAGGCTCCTACAATGAGCAGTTCTTC.

This clonotype has more than one count but fewer than ten. CDR3 region: CASSQDRSAGGHEQFF. The DNA of the CDR3 is TGTGCCAGCAGCCAAGATAGGTCCGCGGGAGGGCATGAGCAGTTCTTC. This chain uses TRBV3-1 with TRBJ2-1, with TRBD2 identical over 9 bases. Germline CDR1 LGHDT, CDR2 YNNKEL (reference sequence). The junction had 8 bases not matched to a gene; V was cut back by 0 bases and J by 8 bases. CDR3 length: 16 amino acids.

This clonotype appeared a few times. The chain uses TRBV9 and TRBJ2-3; D possibly uses TRBD1 or TRBD2 (5 bases each). The germline V gene has CDR1 SGDLS and CDR2 YYNGEE. Trimming took 0 bases from V and 3 from J, leaving 11 bases between them. The CDR3 runs 15 residues. The CDR3 sequence: CASSVGAGRTDTQYF. The CDR3 DNA is TGTGCCAGCAGCGTAGGCGCAGGGAGAACAGATACGCAGTATTTT.

J is TRBJ2-3 and V is TRBV29-1; 8 bases are a match to TRBD1. The CDR3 length is 16 residues. The trim removed 6 bases at V and 2 bases at J, leaving 13 bases unmatched. From germline, CDR1 is SQVTM and CDR2 ANQGSEA. This CDR3 reads CSVRGTGSRDTDTQYF. The CDR3 nucleotides read TGCAGCGTGCGTGGGACAGGATCTCGGGACACAGATACGCAGTATTTT.

This clonotype was counted between two and nine times. The chain couples TRBV5-1 to TRBJ2-7, with TRBD2 matching 11 bases. CDR3 length: 13 amino acids. Germline trimming cut 6 bases from V and 5 bases from J; bases unmatched to any gene: 4. Germline CDR1 reads SGHRS; CDR2 reads YFSETQ. The CDR3 nucleotides are TGCGCCAGCAAACTAGCGGGAGTCCACGAGCAGTACTTC. Amino acids: CASKLAGVHEQYF.

This clonotype has more than one count but fewer than ten. The V call is TRBV13, the J call TRBJ2-5; D not resolved. The CDR3 length is 13 residues. Germline CDR1 reads PRHDT; CDR2 reads FYEKMQ (reference sequence). V lost 5 bases to trimming and J lost 0 bases, with 7 bases between them. As DNA, the CDR3 is TGTGCCAGCAGCCGGAAGTACCAAGAGACCCAGTACTTC. It encodes CASSRKYQETQYF.

This rearrangement joins TRBV4-1 to TRBJ1-2; D is possibly TRBD1 (6 bases). The CDR3 is 15 amino acids. Germline V gives CDR1 MGHRA, CDR2 YSYEKL. The V end lost 4 bases, the J end lost 2 bases, and 14 bases lay between the germline ends. CDR3 in amino acids: CASSPPRRGNYGYTF. The CDR3 DNA follows: TGCGCCAGCAGCCCCCCCCGTAGGGGGAACTATGGCTACACCTTC.

V gene TRBV14 combines with J gene TRBJ2-7, with 8 bases aligning to TRBD1. This CDR3 is 14 amino acids long. V was pared by 3 bases and J by 3 bases, with 4 bases of the junction left unmatched. CDR1 SGHDN and CDR2 FVKESK come from the germline V gene. CDR3 sequence (DNA): TGTGCCAGCAGCCACACAGGGGGTAACTACGAGCAGTACTTC. This translates into CASSHTGGNYEQYF. The complete variable domain, with remaining parts taken from reference TRBV14 and TRBJ2-7, reads EAGVTQFPSHSVIEKGQTVTLRCDPISGHDNLYWYRRVMGKEIKFLLHFVKESKQDESGMPNNRFLAERTGGTYSTLKVQPAELEDSGVYFCASSHTGGNYEQYFGPGTRLTVT.

A few counts support this clonotype. The V and J genes are TRBV12-5 and TRBJ2-7; the match to TRBD1 covers 11 bases. The length of the CDR3 is 16 residues. J lost 2 bases, V lost 1 base, and 4 bases had no gene match. The germline gives CDR1 LGHNT, CDR2 FRNRAP. The CDR3 reads CASGLAPGQGAYEQYF. The CDR3 DNA reads as TGTGCTAGTGGTTTGGCACCGGGACAGGGGGCCTACGAGCAGTACTTC.

This clonotype was counted a single time. This chain links TRBV11-2 with TRBJ2-2; 7 bases fit TRBD2. CDR1 SGHAT and CDR2 FQNNGV come from the germline V gene. Trimming removed 5 bases from V and 4 bases from J; junction bases left unmatched: 10. There are 16 residues in the CDR3. The chain's CDR3 is CASSRIVAGFTGELFF. Here the CDR3 DNA reads TGTGCCAGCAGCCGCATAGTAGCGGGCTTCACCGGGGAGCTGTTTTTT.

The chain uses TRBV12-3 or TRBV12-4 and TRBJ2-7, with D unresolved. The J call could be wrong; TRBJ2-5 is a better fit for the DNA end. The CDR3 totals 13 residues. In DNA form, the CDR3 reads TGTGCCAGCAGTCCCCAAACCAGGGAGACCCAGTACTTC. This codes for CASSPQTRETQYF.

The genes are TRBV6-6 and TRBJ1-1, with a weak D call TRBD1 (5 bases). The CDR3 has 12 residues. Germline V CDR1 and CDR2: MNHNY, SVGAGI (reference sequence). V shed 6 bases and J shed 6 bases, with 11 bases lying between them. The CDR3, as DNA: TGTGCCAGCAGCAATGGGGGGGCTGAAGCTTTCTTT. It yields the protein CASSNGGAEAFF.

V is TRBV11-2 and J is TRBJ2-3; TRBD2 might be the D (6 bases). The CDR3 is 16 amino acids. Between the trimmed V and J ends, which lost 5 bases and 0 bases, there was a span of 15 bases. The germline CDR1 and CDR2 sequences are SGHAT and FQNNGV. CDR3 nucleotide sequence: TGTGCCAGCAGCCTGCGACTAGACCAAAGCACAGATACGCAGTATTTT. Translating gives CASSLRLDQSTDTQYF.

A few counts support this clonotype. The CDR3 DNA reads TGTGCCAGCAGCCCCATGACTAGACACTACGAGCAGTACTTC. Its translation is CASSPMTRHYEQYF. This chain links TRBV7-2 with TRBJ2-7; a weak D match, TRBD2 (6 bases). The CDR3 is 14 amino acids. Trimming removed 5 bases at V and 3 bases at J, with 14 bases between. CDR1 and CDR2 (germline): SGHTA, FQGNSA.